One and the same sample provided the 9 T cell receptor beta chains below, sequenced in a study of blood T cell repertoires in COVID-19. Assay: immunoSEQ multiplex PCR; the TCRdb copy retains only in-frame clones and omits some. This sample carries around 130,000 clones, roughly 82% of them seen once, and the ten largest clones take about 12%. The sample comprised peripheral blood. Source of these receptors: a human donor in a cohort sampled during active COVID-19.

J is TRBJ2-1 and V is TRBV5-6; 8 nucleotides align to TRBD2. The germline gives CDR1 SGHDT, CDR2 YYEEEE. The CDR3 is 15 amino acids. Trimming removed 6 bases from V and 0 bases from J; junction bases left unmatched: 5. The CDR3 region is CASTVAGSSYNEQFF. Written as DNA, the CDR3 is TGTGCCAGCACCGTAGCGGGAAGCTCCTACAATGAGCAGTTCTTC.

The chain employs TRBV5-1 and TRBJ2-5; D uncertain. Germline V gene sequence: CDR1 SGHRS, CDR2 YFSETQ. With 4 bases removed from V and 1 base from J, the gap between germline ends came to 14 bases. The CDR3 has 15 residues. Here the CDR3 DNA reads TGCGCCAGCAGCCCACAGCCGGCCGGCCAAGAGACCCAGTACTTC. Amino acids: CASSPQPAGQETQYF.

CDR3 protein: CASSPPSGTYEQYF. Written as DNA, the CDR3 is TGTGCCAGCTCACCACCGTCAGGAACCTACGAGCAGTACTTC. The V call is TRBV18, the J call TRBJ2-7; D is ambiguous. Deletions cut 0 bases from V and 2 bases from J, with 8 bases between. The germline V gene encodes CDR1 KGHSH and CDR2 LQKENI. CDR3 length equals 14 residues.

The chain recombines TRBV6-2 or TRBV6-3 with TRBJ1-5, with D possibly TRBD1 on 6 matching bases. The CDR3 runs 13 residues. CDR1 and CDR2 from the germline V gene are MNHEY and SVGEGT. Trimming cost V 6 bases and J 7 bases, with 13 bases left between them. The CDR3 loop is CASSTQGHQPQHF. The CDR3 nucleotides read TGTGCCAGCAGCACTCAGGGGCACCAGCCCCAGCATTTT.

This sequence joins TRBV19 and TRBJ1-3; a possible D gene is TRBD1 (6 bases). The germline V and J ends were trimmed by 5 bases and 0 bases, with 11 bases remaining between them. The CDR3 length is 15 residues. CDR1 is LNHDA and CDR2 is SQIVND in the germline V gene (reference sequence). CDR3 DNA sequence: TGTGCCAGTAGTTTCCAACAGGGCTCTGGAAACACCATATATTTT. This encodes CASSFQQGSGNTIYF.

This clone showed up just once. The chain combines TRBV6-2 or TRBV6-3 with TRBJ1-6; TRBD1 matches at 10 bases. The CDR3 contains 15 residues. Trimming removed 5 bases from V and 10 bases from J; junction bases left unmatched: 8. Germline V gene sequence: CDR1 MNHEY, CDR2 SVGEGT. CDR3 amino acids: CASSAQTGGRSPLHF. CDR3 sequence (DNA): TGTGCCAGCAGTGCCCAGACAGGGGGCAGATCACCCCTCCACTTT.

V gene TRBV5-6 combines with J gene TRBJ2-1, with D perhaps TRBD1 (6 bases). V lost 1 base to trimming and J lost 7 bases, with 12 bases between them. This CDR3 has 14 amino acids. CDR1 and CDR2 from the germline V gene are SGHDT and YYEEEE. Here the CDR3 DNA reads TGTGCCAGCAGCTTGTTGGGGGCCGGGAATGAGCAGTTCTTC. Protein: CASSLLGAGNEQFF.

This clone was observed a single time. The chain links TRBV6-1 to TRBJ1-4; D is unclear. The CDR3 sequence is 15 residues long. CDR1 and CDR2 from the germline V gene are MNHNS and SASEGT. V lost 1 base and J 4 bases, leaving 10 bases between the germline ends. The CDR3 spells CASSEVYNFNEKLFF. CDR3 bases: TGTGCCAGCAGTGAAGTGTACAATTTTAATGAAAAACTGTTTTTT.

This clone was counted only a few times. This rearrangement joins TRBV9 to TRBJ2-7; 7 bases fit TRBD2. CDR3 length: 14 amino acids. Germline V gives CDR1 SGDLS, CDR2 YYNGEE. The V and J ends lost 4 bases and 6 bases, in that order; junction bases with no gene match: 10. The CDR3 DNA sequence: TGTGCCAGCAGCTCCGGGCCTTCGGGGGGCGAGCAGTACTTC. This codes for CASSSGPSGGEQYF.